This TCR beta chain was observed in a study of cytomegalovirus exposure and HLA in healthy donors. Points from the study as a whole: Confirmation was obtained in vitro that three CMV-associated chains are specific for CMV antigens. There were 150 to 200 TCR beta chains listed as cytomegalovirus-associated. In all likelihood, a cluster of highly shared sequence variants was a sequencing artifact.

Concerning this clone itself: The antigen is undetermined.

Per the germline V gene, CDR1 is PRHDT and CDR2 is FYEKMQ (reference sequence). Germline trimming cut 8 bases from V and 4 bases from J; bases unmatched to any gene: 2. The CDR3 is made up of 12 amino acids. PCR involved 60 Vbeta and 13 Jbeta primers. Authors' processing steps: In a later analysis, of 70 million to 85 million unique beta chains, about 10 million appeared in at least two donors. Generated by immunoSEQ multiplex PCR, the TCRdb table keeps only in-frame clones and is missing some. V, J and clone size are taken as reported in that table, and D and trimming were inferred from the DNA itself. The sample lists about 140,000 clones; 82% were seen once.

The chain recombines TRBV13 with TRBJ1-5; TRBD1 agrees at 7 bases. This TCR was sampled from a man aged 18 to 29 in good health and CMV-seropositive. Sequenced: PBMCs. CDR3: CASSRGNQPQHF. In DNA, the CDR3 is TGTGCCAGCTCCAGGGGGAATCAGCCCCAGCATTTT.